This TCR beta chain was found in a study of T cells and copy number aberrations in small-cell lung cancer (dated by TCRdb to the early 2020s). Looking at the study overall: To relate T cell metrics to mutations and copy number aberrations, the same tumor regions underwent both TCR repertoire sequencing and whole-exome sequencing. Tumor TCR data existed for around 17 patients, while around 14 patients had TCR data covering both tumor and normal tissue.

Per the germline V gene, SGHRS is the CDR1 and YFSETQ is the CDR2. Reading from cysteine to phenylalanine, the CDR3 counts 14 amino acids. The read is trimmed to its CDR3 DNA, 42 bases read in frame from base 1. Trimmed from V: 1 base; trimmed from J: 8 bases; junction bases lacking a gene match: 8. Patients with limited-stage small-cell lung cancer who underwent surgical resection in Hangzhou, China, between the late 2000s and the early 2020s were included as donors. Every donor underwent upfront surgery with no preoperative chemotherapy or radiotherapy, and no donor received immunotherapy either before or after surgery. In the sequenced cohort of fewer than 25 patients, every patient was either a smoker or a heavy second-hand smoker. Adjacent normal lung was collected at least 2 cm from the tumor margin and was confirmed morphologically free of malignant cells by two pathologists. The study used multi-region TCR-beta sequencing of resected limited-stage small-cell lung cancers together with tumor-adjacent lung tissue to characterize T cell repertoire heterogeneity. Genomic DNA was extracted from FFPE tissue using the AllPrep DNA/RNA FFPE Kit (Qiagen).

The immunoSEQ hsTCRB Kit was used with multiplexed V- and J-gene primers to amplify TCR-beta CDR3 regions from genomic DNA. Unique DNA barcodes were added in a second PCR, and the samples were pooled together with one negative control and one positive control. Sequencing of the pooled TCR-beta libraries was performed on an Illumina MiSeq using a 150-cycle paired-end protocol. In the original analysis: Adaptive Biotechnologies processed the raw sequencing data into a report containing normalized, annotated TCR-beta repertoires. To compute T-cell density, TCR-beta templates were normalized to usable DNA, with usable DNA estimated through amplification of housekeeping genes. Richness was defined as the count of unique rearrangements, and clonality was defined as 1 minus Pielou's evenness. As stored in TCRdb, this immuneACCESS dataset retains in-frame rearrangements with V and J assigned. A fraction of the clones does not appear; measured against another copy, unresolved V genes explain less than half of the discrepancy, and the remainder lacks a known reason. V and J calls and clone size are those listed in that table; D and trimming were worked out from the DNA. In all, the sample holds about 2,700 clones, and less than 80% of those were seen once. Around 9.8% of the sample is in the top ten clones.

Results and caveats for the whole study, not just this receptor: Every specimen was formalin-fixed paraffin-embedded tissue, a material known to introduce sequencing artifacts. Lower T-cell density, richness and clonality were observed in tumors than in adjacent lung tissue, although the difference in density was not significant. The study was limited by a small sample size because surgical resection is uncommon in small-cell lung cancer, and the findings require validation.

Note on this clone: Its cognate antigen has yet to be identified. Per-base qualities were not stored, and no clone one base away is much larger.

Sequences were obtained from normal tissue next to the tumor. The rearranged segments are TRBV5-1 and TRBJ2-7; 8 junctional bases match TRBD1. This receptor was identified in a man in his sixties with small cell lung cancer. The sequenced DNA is TGCGCCAGCAGCTTGTCAGGGGGCGTGTACAAGCAGTACTTC. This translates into CASSLSGGVYKQYF.